This T cell receptor (beta chain) originates from a study of blood T cell repertoires in COVID-19. Study in general: From T cells, B-cell-depleted T cells, or PBMCs came the material, which was cDNA or gDNA.

The method was immunoSEQ multiplex PCR; TCRdb's version includes in-frame clones alone and lacks a portion of them. In the table there are some 190,000 clones, 75% to 85% of which are singletons. This CDR3 comprises 14 residues. V dropped 4 bases and J dropped 3; count of bases not matched to a gene: 3. The germline V gene encodes CDR1 MNHEY and CDR2 SMNVEV (reference sequence). This TCR was recovered from a man aged 25 to 40 with acute COVID-19. This chain links TRBV27 with TRBJ1-1; TRBD1 agrees at 9 bases. Sequencing was performed on PBMCs or T cells enriched from blood (not recorded which). CDR3 loop: CASSYGTGYTEAFF. DNA for the CDR3: TGTGCCAGCAGTTACGGGACAGGGTACACTGAAGCTTTCTTT.